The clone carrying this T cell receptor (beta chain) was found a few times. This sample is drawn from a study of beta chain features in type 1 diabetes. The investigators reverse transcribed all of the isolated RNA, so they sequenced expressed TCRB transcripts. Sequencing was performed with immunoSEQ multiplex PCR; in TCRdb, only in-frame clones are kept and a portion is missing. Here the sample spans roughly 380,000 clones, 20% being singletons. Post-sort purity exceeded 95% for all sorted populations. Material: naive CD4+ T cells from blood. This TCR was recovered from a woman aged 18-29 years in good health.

The CDR3 region is CASSLGGVISYEQYF. The CDR3 bases are TGTGCCAGCAGCTTAGGGGGAGTAATTTCCTACGAGCAGTACTTC. The rearrangement uses TRBV7-9 and TRBJ2-7; TRBD2 might be the D (5 bases). V shed 1 base and J shed 1 base, with 11 bases lying between them. Germline V gives CDR1 SEHNR, CDR2 FQNEAQ (reference sequence). This CDR3 has 15 residues. Full variable domain (rest looked up from reference TRBV7-9 and TRBJ2-7): DTGVSQNPRHKITKRGQNVTFRCDPISEHNRLYWYRQTLGQGPEFLTYFQNEAQLEKSRLLSDRFSAERPKGSFSTLEIQRTEQGDSAMYLCASSLGGVISYEQYFGPGTRLTVT.